Described below is a single TCR beta chain sequence and its context. These data belong to a study of cytomegalovirus exposure and HLA in healthy donors. The CDR3 runs to 13 residues. V was clipped by 0 bases and J by 13 bases; unmatched bases: 3. CDR1 and CDR2 (germline): MNHEY, SVGAGI. Use of 60 Vbeta and 13 Jbeta primers characterized the PCR. Study processing details: A later analysis tallied approximately 80 million unique TCR beta chains, about 9.9 million of them shared. The method was immunoSEQ multiplex PCR; TCRdb's version includes in-frame clones alone and lacks a portion of them. V and J calls and clone size are given by that table; D and trimming were obtained from the DNA. Of a few hundred thousand clones in the sample, 81% were seen once.

The V call is TRBV6-5, the J call TRBJ2-4; 10 nucleotides match TRBD1. Sequenced material: PBMCs. The receptor comes from a woman aged 55 to 70 in good health and CMV-seropositive. Written as DNA, the CDR3 is TGTGCCAGCAGTTACTCGAGGACAGGGGGACAGTACTTC. The encoded protein is CASSYSRTGGQYF.